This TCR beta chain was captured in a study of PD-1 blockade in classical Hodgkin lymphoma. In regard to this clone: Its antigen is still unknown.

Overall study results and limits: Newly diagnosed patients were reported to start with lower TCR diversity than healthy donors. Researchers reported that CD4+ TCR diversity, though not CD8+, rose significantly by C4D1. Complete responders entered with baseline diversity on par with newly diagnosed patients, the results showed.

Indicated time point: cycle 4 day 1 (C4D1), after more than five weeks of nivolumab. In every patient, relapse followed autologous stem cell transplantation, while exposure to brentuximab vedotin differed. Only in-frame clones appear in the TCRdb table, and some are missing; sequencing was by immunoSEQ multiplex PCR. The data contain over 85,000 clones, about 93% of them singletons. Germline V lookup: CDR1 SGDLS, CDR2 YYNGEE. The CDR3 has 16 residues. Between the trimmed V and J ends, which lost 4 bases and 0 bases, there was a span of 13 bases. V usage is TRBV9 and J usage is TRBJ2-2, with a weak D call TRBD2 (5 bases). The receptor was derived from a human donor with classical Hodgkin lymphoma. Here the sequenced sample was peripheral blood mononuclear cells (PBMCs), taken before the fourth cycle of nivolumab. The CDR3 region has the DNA TGTGCCAGCAGCTCAGCGGCTAGAGCGAACACCGGGGAGCTGTTTTTT. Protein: CASSSAARANTGELFF. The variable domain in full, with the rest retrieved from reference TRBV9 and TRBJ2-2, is DSGVTQTPKHLITATGQRVTLRCSPRSGDLSVYWYQQSLDQGLQFLIQYYNGEERAKGNILERFSAQQFPDLHSELNLSSLELGDSALYFCASSSAARANTGELFFGEGSRLTVL.